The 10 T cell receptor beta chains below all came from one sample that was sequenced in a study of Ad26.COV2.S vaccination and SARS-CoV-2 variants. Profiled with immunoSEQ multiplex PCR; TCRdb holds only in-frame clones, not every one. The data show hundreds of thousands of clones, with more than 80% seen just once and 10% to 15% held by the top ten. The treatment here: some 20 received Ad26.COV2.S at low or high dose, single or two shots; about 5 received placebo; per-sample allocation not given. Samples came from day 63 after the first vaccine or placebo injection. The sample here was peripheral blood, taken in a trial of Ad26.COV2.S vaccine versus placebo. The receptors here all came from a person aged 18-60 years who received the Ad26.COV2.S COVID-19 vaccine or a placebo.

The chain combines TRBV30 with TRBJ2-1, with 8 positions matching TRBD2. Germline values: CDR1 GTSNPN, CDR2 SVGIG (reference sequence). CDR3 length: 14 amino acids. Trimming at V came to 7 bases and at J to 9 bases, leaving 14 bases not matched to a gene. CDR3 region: CASPGRSGSGEQFF. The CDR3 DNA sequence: TGTGCCTCTCCTGGACGGAGCGGGAGCGGTGAGCAGTTCTTC.

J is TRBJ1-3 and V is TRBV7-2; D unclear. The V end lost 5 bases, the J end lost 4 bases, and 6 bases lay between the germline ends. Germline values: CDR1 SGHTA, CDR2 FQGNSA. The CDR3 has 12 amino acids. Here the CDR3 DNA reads TGTGCCAGCAGCCTGGGAGGAAACACCATATATTTT. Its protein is CASSLGGNTIYF.

In nucleotides, the CDR3 is TGCGCCAGCAGCCAACCAAACAGGGTTGAGCCCCAGCATTTT. This encodes CASSQPNRVEPQHF. V and J are TRBV4-1 and TRBJ1-5; perhaps TRBD1 as D (6 bases). V was pared by 2 bases and J by 8 bases, with 13 bases between. CDR1 is MGHRA and CDR2 is YSYEKL in the germline V gene. This CDR3 has 14 amino acids.

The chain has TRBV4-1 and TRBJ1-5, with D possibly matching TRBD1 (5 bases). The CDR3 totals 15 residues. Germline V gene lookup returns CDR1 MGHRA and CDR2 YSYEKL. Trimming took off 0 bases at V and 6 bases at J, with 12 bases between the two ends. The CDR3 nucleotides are TGCGCCAGCAGCCAAGAGCCCGCCCAGGGTCAGCCCCAGCATTTT. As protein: CASSQEPAQGQPQHF.

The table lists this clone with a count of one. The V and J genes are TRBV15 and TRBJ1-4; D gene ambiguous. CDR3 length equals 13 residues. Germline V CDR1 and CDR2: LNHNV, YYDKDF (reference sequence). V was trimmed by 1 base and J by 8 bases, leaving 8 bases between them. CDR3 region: CATSRVREEKLFF. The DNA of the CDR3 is TGTGCCACCAGCAGAGTAAGGGAGGAAAAACTGTTTTTT.

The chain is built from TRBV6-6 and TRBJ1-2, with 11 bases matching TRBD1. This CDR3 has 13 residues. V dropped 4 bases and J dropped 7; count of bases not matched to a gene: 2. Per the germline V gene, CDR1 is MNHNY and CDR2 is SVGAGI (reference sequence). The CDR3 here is CASSLGQGGGYTF. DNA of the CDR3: TGTGCCAGCAGTTTGGGACAGGGGGGTGGCTACACCTTC.

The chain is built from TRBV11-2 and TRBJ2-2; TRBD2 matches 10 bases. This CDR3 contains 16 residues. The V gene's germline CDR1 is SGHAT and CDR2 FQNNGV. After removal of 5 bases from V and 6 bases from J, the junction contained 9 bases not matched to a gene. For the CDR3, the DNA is TGTGCCAGCAGCCCAAGGCTAGCGGGAGTGGCCGGGGAGCTGTTTTTT. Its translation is CASSPRLAGVAGELFF.

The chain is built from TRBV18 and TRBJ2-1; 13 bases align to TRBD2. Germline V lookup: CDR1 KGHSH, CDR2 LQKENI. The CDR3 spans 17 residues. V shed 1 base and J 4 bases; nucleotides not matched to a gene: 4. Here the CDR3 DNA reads TGTGCCAGCTCACCACGCCCACTAGCGGGAGGGTACAATGAGCAGTTCTTC. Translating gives CASSPRPLAGGYNEQFF. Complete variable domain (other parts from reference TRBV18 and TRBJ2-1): NAGVMQNPRHLVRRRGQEARLRCSPMKGHSHVYWYRQLPEEGLKFMVYLQKENIIDESGMPKERFSAEFPKEGPSILRIQQVVRGDSAAYFCASSPRPLAGGYNEQFFGPGTRLTVL.

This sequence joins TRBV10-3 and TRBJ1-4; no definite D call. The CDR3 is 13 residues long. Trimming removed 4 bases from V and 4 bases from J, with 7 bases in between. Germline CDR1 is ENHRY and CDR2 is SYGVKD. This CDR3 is CAISGTDNEKLFF. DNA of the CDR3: TGTGCCATCAGTGGAACAGATAATGAAAAACTGTTTTTT.

In DNA, the CDR3 is TGTGCCAGCAGCCCCGGGACAGGGGGAACAGATACGCAGTATTTT. It is translated as CASSPGTGGTDTQYF. The chain recombines TRBV11-2 with TRBJ2-3; 11 nucleotides match TRBD1. The CDR3 runs 15 residues. The V segment lost 5 bases and the J segment 3 bases; nucleotides outside the gene matches: 4. CDR1 and CDR2 (germline): SGHAT, FQNNGV.